This T cell receptor (beta chain) was retrieved from a study of OX40 agonist ivuxolimab in advanced cancers. Background on the study: Ivuxolimab, an agonistic anti-OX40 (CD134) antibody, was given to patients. Patients receiving dose escalation had hepatocellular carcinoma, melanoma, renal cell or head and neck cancer. Study observations and caveats: Expanded clones were, on average, more numerous among CD8+ T cells than CD4+. Compared with others, partial responders at 0.1-3.0 mg/kg displayed clonal expansion among the lowest.

Per germline, CDR1 LNHDA and CDR2 SQIVND (reference sequence). CDR3 length: 13 residues. Between the trimmed V and J ends, which lost 5 bases and 4 bases, there was a span of 11 bases. A remark on this clone: Its antigen remains unknown.

Data came from immunoSEQ multiplex PCR; TCRdb stores just in-frame clones and leaves some out. The table lists tens of thousands of clones, 88% of them singletons. The J gene is TRBJ1-2, the V gene TRBV19, with D possibly matching TRBD1 (6 bases). This TCR derives from an adult with an advanced solid tumor such as melanoma, head and neck, liver or kidney cancer. The sequencing used CD4+ or CD8+ T cells sorted from blood, collected in a trial of the OX40 agonist ivuxolimab. The CDR3 sequence: CASSPQTGYGYTF. The CDR3 DNA reads TGTGCCAGTAGTCCGCAGACAGGCTATGGCTACACCTTC.